Listed here are 6 T cell receptor beta chains from one sample, sequenced in a study of blood T cell repertoires in COVID-19. Using immunoSEQ multiplex PCR, the repertoire was profiled, and TCRdb retains in-frame clones only, with some absent. In the table there are about 150,000 clones, 84% of which are singletons. Sample: peripheral blood. These TCRs come from an elderly woman with COVID-19, enrolled during active disease.

The chain employs TRBV5-1 and TRBJ2-5; TRBD1 aligns across 10 bases. Looked up from germline, CDR1 is SGHRS and CDR2 is YFSETQ. This CDR3 region has 18 residues. Unmatched junction bases numbered 13, after V lost 0 bases and J lost 5 bases. In DNA, the CDR3 is TGCGCCAGCAGCTTGGCCACCTGGGGACAGGGGCGAGCGGAGACCCAGTACTTC. As protein: CASSLATWGQGRAETQYF.

The chain uses TRBV6-5 and TRBJ2-1; 7 positions match TRBD2. Germline values: CDR1 MNHEY, CDR2 SVGAGI. V lost 6 bases to trimming and J lost 8 bases; unmatched junction nucleotides: 10. The CDR3 runs to 14 residues. The CDR3: CASRQPNREDEQFF. In DNA form, the CDR3 reads TGTGCCAGCAGGCAACCAAATCGGGAGGATGAGCAGTTCTTC.

This clone was picked up a small number of times. The chain joins TRBV11-2 to TRBJ2-3, with TRBD2 as a possible D gene (5 bases). Trimming left V 5 bases short and J 1 base short, with 16 bases between. The CDR3 loop spans 16 amino acids. The germline V gene has CDR1 SGHAT and CDR2 FQNNGV. CDR3 amino acids: CASSALRTGGTDTQYF. CDR3 coding DNA: TGTGCCAGCAGCGCCCTCAGGACTGGGGGCACAGATACGCAGTATTTT.

This CDR3 reads CASSEQAVVGPYGYTF. For the CDR3, the DNA is TGTGCCAGCAGTGAACAGGCGGTTGTGGGGCCCTATGGCTACACCTTC. The rearrangement links TRBV6-1 to TRBJ1-2; D might be TRBD1 (5 bases). Trimming shortened V by 2 bases and J by 4 bases, and 17 bases separated the two germline ends. Per the germline V gene, CDR1 is MNHNS and CDR2 is SASEGT. The CDR3 has 16 residues.

This clone has only a few counts. This chain joins TRBV7-9 and TRBJ2-3; D ambiguous. The CDR3 extends over 14 amino acids. Germline V CDR1 and CDR2: SEHNR, FQNEAQ (reference sequence). The V and J ends lost 5 bases and 3 bases respectively, with 12 bases between them. The CDR3 protein is CASSSLVRTDTQYF. For the CDR3, the DNA is TGTGCCAGCAGCAGCTTAGTCAGGACAGATACGCAGTATTTT.

V is TRBV29-1 and J is TRBJ2-1; D remains ambiguous. The germline CDR1 and CDR2 sequences are SQVTM and ANQGSEA. The length of the CDR3 is 12 residues. The V end lost 6 bases, the J end lost 0 bases, and 6 bases lay between the germline ends. The CDR3 protein is CSVGDSYNEQFF. The CDR3 nucleotides are TGCAGCGTCGGAGACTCCTACAATGAGCAGTTCTTC.